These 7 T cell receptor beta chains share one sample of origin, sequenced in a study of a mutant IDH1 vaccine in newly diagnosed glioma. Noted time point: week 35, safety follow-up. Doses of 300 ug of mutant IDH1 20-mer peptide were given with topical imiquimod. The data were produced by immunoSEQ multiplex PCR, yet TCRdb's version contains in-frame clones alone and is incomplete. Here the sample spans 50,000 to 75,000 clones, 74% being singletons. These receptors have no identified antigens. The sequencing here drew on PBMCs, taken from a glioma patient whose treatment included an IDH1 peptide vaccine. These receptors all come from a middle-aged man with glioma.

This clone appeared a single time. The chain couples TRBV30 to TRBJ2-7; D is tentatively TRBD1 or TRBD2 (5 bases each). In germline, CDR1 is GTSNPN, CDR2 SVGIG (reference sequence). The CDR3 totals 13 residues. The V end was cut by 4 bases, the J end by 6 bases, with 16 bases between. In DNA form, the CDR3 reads TGTGCCTGGACCGGGACCCCGCGACTCGAGCAGTACTTC. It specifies CAWTGTPRLEQYF.

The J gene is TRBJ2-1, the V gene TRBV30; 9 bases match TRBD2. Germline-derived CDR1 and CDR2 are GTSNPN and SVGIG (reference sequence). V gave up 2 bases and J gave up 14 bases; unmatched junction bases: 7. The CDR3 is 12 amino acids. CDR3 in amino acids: CAWSPRGGREFF. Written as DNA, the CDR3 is TGTGCCTGGAGTCCGCGGGGGGGCAGGGAGTTCTTC.

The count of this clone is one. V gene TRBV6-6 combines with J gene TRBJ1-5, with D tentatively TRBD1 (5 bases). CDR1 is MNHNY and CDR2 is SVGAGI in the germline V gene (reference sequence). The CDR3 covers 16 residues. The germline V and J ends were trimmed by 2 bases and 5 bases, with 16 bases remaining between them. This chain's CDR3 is CASSYGPGAPHQPQHF. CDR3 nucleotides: TGTGCCAGCAGTTACGGGCCTGGGGCCCCCCATCAGCCCCAGCATTTT.

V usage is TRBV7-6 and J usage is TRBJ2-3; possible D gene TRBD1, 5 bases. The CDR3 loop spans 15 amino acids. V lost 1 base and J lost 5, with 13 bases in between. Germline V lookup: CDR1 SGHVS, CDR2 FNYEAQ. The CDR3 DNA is TGTGCCAGCAGCTTAGAGGGCAGGGTGGGAGATACGCAGTATTTT. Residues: CASSLEGRVGDTQYF.

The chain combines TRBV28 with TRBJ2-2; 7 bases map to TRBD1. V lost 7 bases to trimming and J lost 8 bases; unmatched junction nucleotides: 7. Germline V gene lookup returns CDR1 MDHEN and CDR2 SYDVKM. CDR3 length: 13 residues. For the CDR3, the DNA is TGTGCCAGCACTCAGGGGGATGCGGGGGAGCTGTTTTTT. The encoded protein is CASTQGDAGELFF.

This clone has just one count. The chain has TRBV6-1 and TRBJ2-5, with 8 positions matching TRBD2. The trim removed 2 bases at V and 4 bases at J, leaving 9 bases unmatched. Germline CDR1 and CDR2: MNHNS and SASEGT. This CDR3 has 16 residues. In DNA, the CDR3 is TGTGCCAGCAGTGAACCGGTAGCGGGGAGGGGAGAGACCCAGTACTTC. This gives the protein CASSEPVAGRGETQYF.

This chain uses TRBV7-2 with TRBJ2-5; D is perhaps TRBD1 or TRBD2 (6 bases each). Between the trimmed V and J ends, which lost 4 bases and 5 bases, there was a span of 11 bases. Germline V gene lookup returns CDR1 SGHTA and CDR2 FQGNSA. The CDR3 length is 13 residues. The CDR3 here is CASSSVGGETQYF. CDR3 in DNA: TGTGCCAGCAGCTCCGTAGGGGGGGAGACCCAGTACTTC.